This is a list of T cell receptor beta chains from one sample in a study of blood T cells in healthy people across ages. TCRdb re-derived calls from the 5' RACE reads in MiXCR, one entry per CDR3 protein. Counted here are some 1,800,000 distinct CDR3 sequences, approximately 39% occurring once; the ten biggest clones make up roughly 24%. The sequencing sample was made of blood. These receptors came from a human donor in good health. Both conserved end residues are part of each CDR3. Fields, in order: V gene, D gene, clone size, J gene, CDR3 protein, CDR3 DNA. The D gene is left open where the match is weak. Size values are once, few and many counts, or a class for expanded clones, and some rows have none.

TRBV20-1	-	once	TRBJ2-1	CSARVLRSSYNEQFF	TGCAGTGCTAGGGTTCTGAGAAGCTCCTACAATGAGCAGTTCTTC
TRBV10-3	-	few	TRBJ2-2	CAISAGEANTGELFF	TGTGCCATCAGTGCAGGGGAGGCGAACACCGGGGAGCTGTTTTTT
TRBV28	-	few	TRBJ2-4	CASRSGSRYRLAKNIQYF	TGTGCCAGCAGATCCGGATCCCGGTACAGGCTAGCCAAAAACATTCAGTACTTC
TRBV4-3	-	few	TRBJ2-4	CASSQGTQGGQYF	TGCGCCAGCAGCCAGGGGACTCAGGGGGGGCAGTACTTC
TRBV7-9	-	-	TRBJ1-5	CASSLGGSLSQPQHF	TGTGCCAGCAGCTTAGGGGGGAGCCTGAGTCAGCCCCAGCATTTT
TRBV6-5	TRBD1	-	TRBJ1-5	CASSKEKGADQPQHF	TGTGCCAGCAGCAAGGAAAAGGGGGCTGATCAGCCCCAGCATTTT
TRBV7-3	TRBD2	few	TRBJ2-3	CASSPGLGIDTQYF	TGTGCCAGCAGTCCCGGACTAGGGATAGATACGCAGTATTTT
TRBV29-1	TRBD1	-	TRBJ1-1	CSVGTGGAGLEAFF	TGCAGCGTGGGGACAGGGGGCGCAGGGCTTGAAGCTTTCTTT
TRBV12-3/TRBV12-4	-	-	TRBJ1-2	CASRLGRTYGYTF	TGTGCCAGCAGGTTAGGCAGGACCTATGGCTACACCTTC
TRBV3-1	-	-	TRBJ2-7	CASSRGRSSISYEQYF	TGTGCCAGCAGCCGAGGAAGGAGCTCCATCTCCTACGAGCAGTACTTC
TRBV29-1	TRBD1	-	TRBJ1-2	CSVESPTGLGKYGYTF	TGCAGCGTTGAATCTCCGACAGGGCTGGGGAAATATGGCTACACCTTC
TRBV3-1	-	few	TRBJ2-5	CASSQGATGQETQYF	TGTGCCAGCAGCCAGGGTGCAACGGGGCAAGAGACCCAGTACTTC
TRBV5-1	TRBD2	many	TRBJ2-1	CASSLGTSGNNEQFF	TGCGCCAGCAGCCTCGGGACTAGCGGTAACAATGAGCAGTTCTTC
TRBV7-2	-	few	TRBJ2-7	CTSSEQGYEQYF	TGTACCAGCAGCGAACAGGGATACGAGCAGTACTTC
TRBV4-2	-	-	TRBJ2-1	CASSLRGERDNEQFF	TGTGCCAGCAGCCTGCGAGGAGAGCGGGACAATGAGCAGTTCTTC